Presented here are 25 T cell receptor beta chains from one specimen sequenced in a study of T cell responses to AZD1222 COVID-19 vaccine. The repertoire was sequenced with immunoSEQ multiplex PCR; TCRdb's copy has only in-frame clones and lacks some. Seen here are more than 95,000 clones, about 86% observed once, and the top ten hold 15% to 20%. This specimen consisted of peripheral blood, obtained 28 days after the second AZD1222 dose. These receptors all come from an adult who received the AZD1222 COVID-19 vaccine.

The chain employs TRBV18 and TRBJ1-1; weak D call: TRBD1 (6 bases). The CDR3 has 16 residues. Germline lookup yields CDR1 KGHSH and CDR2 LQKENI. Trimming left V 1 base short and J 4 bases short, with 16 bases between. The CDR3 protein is CASSPLEWGAGTEAFF. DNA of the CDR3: TGTGCCAGCTCACCACTCGAGTGGGGGGCAGGCACTGAAGCTTTCTTT. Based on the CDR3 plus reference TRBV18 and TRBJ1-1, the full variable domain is NAGVMQNPRHLVRRRGQEARLRCSPMKGHSHVYWYRQLPEEGLKFMVYLQKENIIDESGMPKERFSAEFPKEGPSILRIQQVVRGDSAAYFCASSPLEWGAGTEAFFGQGTRLTVV.

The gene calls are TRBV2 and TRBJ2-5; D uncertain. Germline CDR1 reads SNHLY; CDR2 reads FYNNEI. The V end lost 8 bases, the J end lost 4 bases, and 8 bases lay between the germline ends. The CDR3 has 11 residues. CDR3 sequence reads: CASWLGETQYF. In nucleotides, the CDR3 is TGTGCCAGCTGGTTGGGAGAGACCCAGTACTTC.

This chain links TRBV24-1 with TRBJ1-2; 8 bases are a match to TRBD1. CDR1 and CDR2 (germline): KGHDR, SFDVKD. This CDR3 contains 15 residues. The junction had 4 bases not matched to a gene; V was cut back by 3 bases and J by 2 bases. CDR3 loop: CATSDNGQGNYGYTF. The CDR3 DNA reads TGTGCCACCAGTGATAACGGACAGGGCAACTATGGCTACACCTTC.

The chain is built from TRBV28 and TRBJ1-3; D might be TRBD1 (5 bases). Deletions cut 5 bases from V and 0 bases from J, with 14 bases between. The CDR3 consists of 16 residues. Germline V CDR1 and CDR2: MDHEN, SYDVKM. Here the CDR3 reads CASSPTGHRSGNTIYF. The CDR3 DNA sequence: TGTGCCAGCAGTCCAACTGGACACCGCTCTGGAAACACCATATATTTT.

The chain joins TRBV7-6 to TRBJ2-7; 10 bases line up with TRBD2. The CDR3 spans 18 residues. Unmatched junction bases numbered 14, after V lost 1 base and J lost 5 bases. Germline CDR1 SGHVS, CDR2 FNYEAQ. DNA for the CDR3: TGTGCCAGCAGCTTAGGTAGTACTAGCGGGACGGACCCCCACGAGCAGTACTTC. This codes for CASSLGSTSGTDPHEQYF.

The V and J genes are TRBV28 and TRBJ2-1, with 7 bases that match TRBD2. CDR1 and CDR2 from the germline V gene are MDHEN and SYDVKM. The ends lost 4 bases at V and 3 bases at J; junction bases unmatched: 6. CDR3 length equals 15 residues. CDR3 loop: CASSSGAGRYNEQFF. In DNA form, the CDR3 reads TGTGCCAGCAGTTCGGGAGCGGGACGCTACAATGAGCAGTTCTTC.

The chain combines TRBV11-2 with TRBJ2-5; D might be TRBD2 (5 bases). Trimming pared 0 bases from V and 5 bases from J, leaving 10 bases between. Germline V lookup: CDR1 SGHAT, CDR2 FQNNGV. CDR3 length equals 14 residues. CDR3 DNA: TGTGCCAGCAGCTTAGATACCGGCGGGGAGACCCAGTACTTC. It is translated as CASSLDTGGETQYF.

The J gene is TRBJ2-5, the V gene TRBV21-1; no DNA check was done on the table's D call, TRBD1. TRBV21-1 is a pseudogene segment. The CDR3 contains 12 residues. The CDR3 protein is CASSIPQETQYF. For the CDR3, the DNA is TGTGCCAGCAGCATTCCACAAGAGACCCAGTACTTC.

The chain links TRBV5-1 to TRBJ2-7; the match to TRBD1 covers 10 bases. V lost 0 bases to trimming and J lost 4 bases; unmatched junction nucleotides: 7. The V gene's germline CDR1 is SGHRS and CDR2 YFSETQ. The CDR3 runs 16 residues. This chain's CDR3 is CASSLGATGGLYEQYF. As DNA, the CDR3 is TGCGCCAGCAGCTTGGGAGCGACAGGGGGCTTGTACGAGCAGTACTTC.

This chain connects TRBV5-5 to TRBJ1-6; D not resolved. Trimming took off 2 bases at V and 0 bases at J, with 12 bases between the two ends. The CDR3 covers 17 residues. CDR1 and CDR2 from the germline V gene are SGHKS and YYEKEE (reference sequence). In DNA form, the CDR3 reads TGTGCCAGCAGCTTATCCACACTTAGCTCCTATAATTCACCCCTCCACTTT. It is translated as CASSLSTLSSYNSPLHF.

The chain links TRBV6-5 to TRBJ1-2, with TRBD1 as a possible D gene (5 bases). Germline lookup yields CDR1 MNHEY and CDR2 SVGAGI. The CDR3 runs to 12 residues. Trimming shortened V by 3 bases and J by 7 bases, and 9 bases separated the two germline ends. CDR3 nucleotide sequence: TGTGCCAGCAGTTATCCAGGGTCTGGCTACACCTTC. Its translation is CASSYPGSGYTF.

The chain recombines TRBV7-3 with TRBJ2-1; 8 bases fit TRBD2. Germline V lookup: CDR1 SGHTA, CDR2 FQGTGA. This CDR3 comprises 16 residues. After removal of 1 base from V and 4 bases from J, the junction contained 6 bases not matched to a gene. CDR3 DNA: TGTGCCAGCAGCTTAAGGGCGGGAGGCCTATACAATGAGCAGTTCTTC. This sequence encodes CASSLRAGGLYNEQFF.

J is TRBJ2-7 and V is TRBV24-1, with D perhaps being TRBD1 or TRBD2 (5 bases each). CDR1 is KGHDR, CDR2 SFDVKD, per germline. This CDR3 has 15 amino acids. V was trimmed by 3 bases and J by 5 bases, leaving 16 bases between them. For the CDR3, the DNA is TGTGCCACCAGTGATCGGACGGTGGGACCTGACGAGCAGTACTTC. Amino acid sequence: CATSDRTVGPDEQYF.

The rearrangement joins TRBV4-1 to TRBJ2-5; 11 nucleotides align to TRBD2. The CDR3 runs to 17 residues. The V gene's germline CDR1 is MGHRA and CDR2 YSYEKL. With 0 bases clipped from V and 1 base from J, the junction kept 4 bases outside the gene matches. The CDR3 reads CASSQDLSGRVQETQYF. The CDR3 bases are TGCGCCAGCAGCCAAGATCTTAGCGGGAGGGTCCAAGAGACCCAGTACTTC.

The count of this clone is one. The CDR3 DNA reads as TGTGCCAGCAGCTTAGAGGCGTCGACTCATGGCTACACCTTC. It encodes CASSLEASTHGYTF. The chain uses TRBV7-2 and TRBJ1-2; D uncertain. Germline CDR1 and CDR2: SGHTA and FQGNSA. CDR3 size: 14 residues. V lost 1 base, J lost 6 bases, and 12 bases lay in between.

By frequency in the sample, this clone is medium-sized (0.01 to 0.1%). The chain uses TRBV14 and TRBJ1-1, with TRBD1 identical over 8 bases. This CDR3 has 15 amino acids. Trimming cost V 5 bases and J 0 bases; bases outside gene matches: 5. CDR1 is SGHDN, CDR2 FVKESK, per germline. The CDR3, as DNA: TGTGCCAGCAGCTTCCAGGGGGCCTTGAACACTGAAGCTTTCTTT. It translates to CASSFQGALNTEAFF.

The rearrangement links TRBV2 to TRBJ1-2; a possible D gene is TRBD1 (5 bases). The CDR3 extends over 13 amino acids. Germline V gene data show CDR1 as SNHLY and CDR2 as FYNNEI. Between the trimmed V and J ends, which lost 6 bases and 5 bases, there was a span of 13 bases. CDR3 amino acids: CASRNQGEYGYTF. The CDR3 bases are TGTGCCAGCAGGAACCAAGGGGAGTATGGCTACACCTTC.

The CDR3 loop reads CASSLGDNEQFF. DNA of the CDR3: TGCGCCAGCAGCCTGGGGGACAATGAGCAGTTCTTC. The rearrangement joins TRBV4-1 to TRBJ2-1; D may match TRBD1 or TRBD2 (5 bases each). CDR1 and CDR2 (germline): MGHRA, YSYEKL. The length of the CDR3 is 12 residues. The V end lost 4 bases, the J end lost 5 bases, and 6 bases lay between the germline ends.

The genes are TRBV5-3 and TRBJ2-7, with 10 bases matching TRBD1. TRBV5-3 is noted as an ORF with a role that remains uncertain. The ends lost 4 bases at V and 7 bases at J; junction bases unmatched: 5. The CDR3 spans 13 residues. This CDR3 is CARSAGTGDEQYF. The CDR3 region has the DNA TGTGCCAGAAGCGCGGGGACAGGGGATGAGCAGTACTTC.

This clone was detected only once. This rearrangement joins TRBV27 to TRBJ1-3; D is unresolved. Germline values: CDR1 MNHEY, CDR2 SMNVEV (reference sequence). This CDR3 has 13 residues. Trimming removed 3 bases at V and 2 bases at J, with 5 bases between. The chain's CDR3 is CASSFAAGNTIYF. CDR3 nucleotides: TGTGCCAGCAGTTTTGCCGCTGGAAACACCATATATTTT.

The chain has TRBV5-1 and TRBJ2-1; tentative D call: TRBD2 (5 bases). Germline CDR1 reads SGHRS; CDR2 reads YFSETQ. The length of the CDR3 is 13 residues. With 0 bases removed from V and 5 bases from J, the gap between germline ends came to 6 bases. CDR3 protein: CASSLGRDNEQFF. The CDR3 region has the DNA TGCGCCAGCAGCTTGGGGCGGGACAATGAGCAGTTCTTC.

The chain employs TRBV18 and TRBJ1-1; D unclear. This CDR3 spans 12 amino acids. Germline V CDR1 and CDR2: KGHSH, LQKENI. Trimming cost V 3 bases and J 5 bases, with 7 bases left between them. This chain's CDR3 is CASSPTATEAFF. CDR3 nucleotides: TGTGCCAGCTCACCCACGGCAACTGAAGCTTTCTTT.

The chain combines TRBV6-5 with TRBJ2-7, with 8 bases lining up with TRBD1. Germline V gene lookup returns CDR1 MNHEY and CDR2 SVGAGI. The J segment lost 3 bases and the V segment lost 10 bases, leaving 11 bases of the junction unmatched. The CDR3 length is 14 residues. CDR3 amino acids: CATDGTGDNYEQYF. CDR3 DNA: TGTGCCACCGACGGGACAGGCGATAACTACGAGCAGTACTTC.

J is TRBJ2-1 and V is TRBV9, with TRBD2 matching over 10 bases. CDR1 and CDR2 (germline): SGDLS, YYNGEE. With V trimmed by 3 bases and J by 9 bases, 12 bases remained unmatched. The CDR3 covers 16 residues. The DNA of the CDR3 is TGTGCCAGCAGCGCCGAGGGGCTAGCGGGGGTCGGTGAGCAGTTCTTC. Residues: CASSAEGLAGVGEQFF.

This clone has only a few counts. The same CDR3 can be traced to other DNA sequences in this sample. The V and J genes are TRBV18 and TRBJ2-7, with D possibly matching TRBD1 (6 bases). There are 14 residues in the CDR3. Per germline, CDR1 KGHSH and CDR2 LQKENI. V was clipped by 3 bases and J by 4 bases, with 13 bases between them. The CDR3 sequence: CASSPGTQIYEQYF. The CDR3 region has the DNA TGTGCCAGCTCACCCGGGACACAAATTTACGAGCAGTACTTC.